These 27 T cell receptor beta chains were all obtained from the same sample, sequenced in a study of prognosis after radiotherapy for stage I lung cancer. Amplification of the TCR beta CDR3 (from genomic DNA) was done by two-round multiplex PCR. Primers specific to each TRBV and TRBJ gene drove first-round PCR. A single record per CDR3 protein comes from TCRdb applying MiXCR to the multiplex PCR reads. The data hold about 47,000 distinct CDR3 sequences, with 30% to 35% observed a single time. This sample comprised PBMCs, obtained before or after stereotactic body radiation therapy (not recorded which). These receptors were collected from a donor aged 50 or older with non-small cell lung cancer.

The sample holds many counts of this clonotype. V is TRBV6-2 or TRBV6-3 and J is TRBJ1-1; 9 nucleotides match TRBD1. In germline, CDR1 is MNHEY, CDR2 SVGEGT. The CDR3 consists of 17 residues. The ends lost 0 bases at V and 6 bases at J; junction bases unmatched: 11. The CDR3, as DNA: TGTGCCAGCAGTTACTCCTTCGGGACAGGGCAATTCTCTGAAGCTTTCTTT. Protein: CASSYSFGTGQFSEAFF.

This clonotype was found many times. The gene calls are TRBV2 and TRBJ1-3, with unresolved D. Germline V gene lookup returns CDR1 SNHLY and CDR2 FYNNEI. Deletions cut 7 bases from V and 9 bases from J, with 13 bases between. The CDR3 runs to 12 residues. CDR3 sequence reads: CASMGTGGTIYF. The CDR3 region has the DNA TGTGCCAGCATGGGCACCGGTGGCACCATATATTTT.

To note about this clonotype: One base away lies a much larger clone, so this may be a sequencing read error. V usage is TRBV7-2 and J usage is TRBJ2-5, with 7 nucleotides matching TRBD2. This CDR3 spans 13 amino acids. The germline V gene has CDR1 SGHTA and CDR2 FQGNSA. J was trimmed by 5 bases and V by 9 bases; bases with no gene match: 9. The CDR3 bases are TGTGCCAGAGGCGGGAGAAGGGCGGAGACCCAGTACTTC. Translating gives CARGGRRAETQYF. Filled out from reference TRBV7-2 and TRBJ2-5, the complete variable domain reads GAGVSQSPSNKVTEKGKDVELRCDPISGHTALYWYRQSLGQGLEFLIYFQGNSAPDKSGLPSDRFSAERTGGSVSTLTIQRTQQEDSAVYLCARGGRRAETQYFGPGTRLLVL.

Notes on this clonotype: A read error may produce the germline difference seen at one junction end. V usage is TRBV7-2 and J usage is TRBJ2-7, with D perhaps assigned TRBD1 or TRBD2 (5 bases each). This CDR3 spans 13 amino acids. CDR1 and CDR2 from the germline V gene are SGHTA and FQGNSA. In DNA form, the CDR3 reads TGTGCCAGCAGCTTCGGTGGGACCTACGATCAGTACTTC. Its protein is CASSFGGTYDQYF.

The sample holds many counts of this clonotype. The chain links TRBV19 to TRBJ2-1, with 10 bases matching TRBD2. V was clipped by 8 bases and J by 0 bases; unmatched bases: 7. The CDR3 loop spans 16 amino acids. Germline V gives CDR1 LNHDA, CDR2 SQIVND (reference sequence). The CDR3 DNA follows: TGTGCCAGTGGGATTACTAGCGGGGTCTCCTACAATGAGCAGTTCTTC. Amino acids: CASGITSGVSYNEQFF.

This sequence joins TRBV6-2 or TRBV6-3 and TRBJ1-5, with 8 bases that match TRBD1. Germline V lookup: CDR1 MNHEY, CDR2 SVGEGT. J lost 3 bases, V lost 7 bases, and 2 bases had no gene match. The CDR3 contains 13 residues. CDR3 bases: TGTGCCAGCATGACAGGGGTCAATCAGCCCCAGCATTTT. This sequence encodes CASMTGVNQPQHF.

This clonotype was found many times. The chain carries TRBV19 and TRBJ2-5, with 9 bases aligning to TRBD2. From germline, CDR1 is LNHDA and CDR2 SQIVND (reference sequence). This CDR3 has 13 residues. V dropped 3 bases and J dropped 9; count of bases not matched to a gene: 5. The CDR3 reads CASSMAGGTAQYF. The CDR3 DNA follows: TGTGCCAGTAGTATGGCGGGAGGGACTGCCCAGTACTTC.

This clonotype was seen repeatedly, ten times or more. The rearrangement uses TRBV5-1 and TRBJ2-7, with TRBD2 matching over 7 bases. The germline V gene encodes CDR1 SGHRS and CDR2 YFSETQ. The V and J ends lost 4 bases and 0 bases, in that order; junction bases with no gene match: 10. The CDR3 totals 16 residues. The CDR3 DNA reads TGCGCCAGCAGCCCATCGACTAGCCGAAGCTCCTACGAGCAGTACTTC. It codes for CASSPSTSRSSYEQYF.

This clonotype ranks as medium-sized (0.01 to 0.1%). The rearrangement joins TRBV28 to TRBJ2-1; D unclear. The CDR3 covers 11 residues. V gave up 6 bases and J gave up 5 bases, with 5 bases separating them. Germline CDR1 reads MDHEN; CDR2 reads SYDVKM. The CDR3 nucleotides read TGTGCCAGCAGCTTCCACAATGAGCAGTTCTTC. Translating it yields CASSFHNEQFF.

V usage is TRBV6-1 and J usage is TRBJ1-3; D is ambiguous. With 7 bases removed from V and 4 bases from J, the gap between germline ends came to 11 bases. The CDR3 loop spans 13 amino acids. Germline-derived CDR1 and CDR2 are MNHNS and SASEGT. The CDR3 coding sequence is TGTGCCAGCACTATCGCAGTCGGAAACACCATATATTTT. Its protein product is CASTIAVGNTIYF.

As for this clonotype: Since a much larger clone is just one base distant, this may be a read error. The CDR3 sequence: CASIYGQPDNTEAFF. In DNA, the CDR3 is TGTGCCAGCATTTACGGGCAGCCAGATAACACTGAAGCTTTCTTT. This chain uses TRBV6-9 with TRBJ1-1; no firm D call. The V end lost 7 bases, the J end lost 2 bases, and 17 bases lay between the germline ends. The CDR3 extends over 15 amino acids. Per germline, CDR1 MNHGY and CDR2 SVAAGI.

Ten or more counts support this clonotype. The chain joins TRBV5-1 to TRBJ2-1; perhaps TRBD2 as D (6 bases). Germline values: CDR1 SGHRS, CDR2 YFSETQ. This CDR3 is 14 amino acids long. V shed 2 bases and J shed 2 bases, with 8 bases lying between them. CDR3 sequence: CASSFGRPYNEQFF. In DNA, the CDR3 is TGCGCCAGCAGCTTTGGGAGGCCCTACAATGAGCAGTTCTTC.

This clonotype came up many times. Written as DNA, the CDR3 is TGTGCCAGCGGGGGACAGGGTTATGAAAAACTGTTTTTT. It is translated as CASGGQGYEKLFF. The J gene is TRBJ1-4, the V gene TRBV28; TRBD1 matches 9 bases. The CDR3 spans 13 residues. The ends lost 8 bases at V and 6 bases at J; junction bases unmatched: 4. Germline V lookup: CDR1 MDHEN, CDR2 SYDVKM. The full variable domain, with the rest looked up from reference TRBV28 and TRBJ1-4, is DVKVTQSSRYLVKRTGEKVFLECVQDMDHENMFWYRQDPGLGLRLIYFSYDVKMKEKGDIPEGYSVSREKKERFSLILESASTNQTSMYLCASGGQGYEKLFFGSGTQLSVL.

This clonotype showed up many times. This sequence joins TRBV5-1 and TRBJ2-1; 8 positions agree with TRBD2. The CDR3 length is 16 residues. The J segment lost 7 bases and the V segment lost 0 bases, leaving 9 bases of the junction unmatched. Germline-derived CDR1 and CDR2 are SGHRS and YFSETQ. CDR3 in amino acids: CASSLARLAGGNEQFF. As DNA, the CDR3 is TGCGCCAGCAGCTTGGCGAGGCTAGCGGGTGGGAATGAGCAGTTCTTC.

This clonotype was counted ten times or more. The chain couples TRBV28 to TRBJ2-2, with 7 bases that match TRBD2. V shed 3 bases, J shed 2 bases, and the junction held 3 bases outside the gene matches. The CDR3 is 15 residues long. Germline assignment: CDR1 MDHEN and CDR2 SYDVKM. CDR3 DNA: TGTGCCAGCAGTTTTGCTAGCGGAAACACCGGGGAGCTGTTTTTT. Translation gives CASSFASGNTGELFF.

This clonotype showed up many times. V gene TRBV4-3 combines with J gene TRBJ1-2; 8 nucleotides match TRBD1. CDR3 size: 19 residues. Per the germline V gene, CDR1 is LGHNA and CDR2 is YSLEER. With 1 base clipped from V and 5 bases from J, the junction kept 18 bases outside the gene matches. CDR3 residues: CASSQGAQGTGARGYGYTF. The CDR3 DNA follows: TGCGCCAGCAGCCAAGGGGCCCAAGGGACAGGAGCCCGAGGGTATGGCTACACCTTC.

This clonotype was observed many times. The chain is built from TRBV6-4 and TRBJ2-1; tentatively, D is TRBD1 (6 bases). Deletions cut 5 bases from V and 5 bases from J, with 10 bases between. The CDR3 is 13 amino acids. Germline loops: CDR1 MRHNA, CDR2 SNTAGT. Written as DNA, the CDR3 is TGTGCCAGCAGTCTACAGGGACACAATGAGCAGTTCTTC. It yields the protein CASSLQGHNEQFF.

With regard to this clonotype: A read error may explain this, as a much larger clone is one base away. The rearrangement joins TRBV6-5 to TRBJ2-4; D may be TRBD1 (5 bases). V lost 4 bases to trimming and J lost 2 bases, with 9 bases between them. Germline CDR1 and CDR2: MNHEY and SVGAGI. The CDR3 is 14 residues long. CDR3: CASSFLDTKNIQYF. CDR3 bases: TGTGCCAGCAGTTTCCTGGACACCAAAAACATTCAGTACTTC.

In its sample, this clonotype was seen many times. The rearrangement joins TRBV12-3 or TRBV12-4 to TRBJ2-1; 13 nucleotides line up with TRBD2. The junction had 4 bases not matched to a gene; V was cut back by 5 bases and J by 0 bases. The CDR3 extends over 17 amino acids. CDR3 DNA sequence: TGTGCCAGCAGTCGACTAGCGGGAGGTGGCTCCTACAATGAGCAGTTCTTC. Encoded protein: CASSRLAGGGSYNEQFF.

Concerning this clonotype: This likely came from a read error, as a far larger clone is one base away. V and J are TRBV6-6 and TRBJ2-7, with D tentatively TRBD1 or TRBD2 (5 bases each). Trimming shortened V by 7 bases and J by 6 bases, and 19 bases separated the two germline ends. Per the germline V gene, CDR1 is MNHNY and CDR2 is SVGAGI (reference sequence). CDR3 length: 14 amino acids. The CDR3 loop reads CASIQRQGYGEQYF. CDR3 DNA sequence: TGTGCCAGCATCCAGCGGCAGGGATATGGCGAGCAGTACTTC.

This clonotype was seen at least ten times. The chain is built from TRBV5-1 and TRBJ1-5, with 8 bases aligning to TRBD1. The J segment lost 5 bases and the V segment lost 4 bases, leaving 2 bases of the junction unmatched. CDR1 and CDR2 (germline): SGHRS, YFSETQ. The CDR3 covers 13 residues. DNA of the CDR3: TGCGCCAGCAGCCTACAGGGGGATCAGCCCCAGCATTTT. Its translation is CASSLQGDQPQHF.

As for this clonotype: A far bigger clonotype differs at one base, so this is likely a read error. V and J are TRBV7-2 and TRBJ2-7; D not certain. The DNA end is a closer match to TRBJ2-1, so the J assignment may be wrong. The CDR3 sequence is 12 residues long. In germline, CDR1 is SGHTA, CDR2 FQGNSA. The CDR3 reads CASSFSGREQFF. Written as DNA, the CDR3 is TGTGCCAGCAGCTTCAGTGGGCGTGAGCAGTTCTTC.

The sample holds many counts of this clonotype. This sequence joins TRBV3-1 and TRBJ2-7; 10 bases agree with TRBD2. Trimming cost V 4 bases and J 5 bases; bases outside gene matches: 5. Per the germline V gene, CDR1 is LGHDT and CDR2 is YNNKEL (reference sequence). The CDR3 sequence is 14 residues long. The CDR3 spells CASSLLAGGDEQYF. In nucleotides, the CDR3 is TGTGCCAGCAGCCTTTTAGCGGGAGGCGACGAGCAGTACTTC.

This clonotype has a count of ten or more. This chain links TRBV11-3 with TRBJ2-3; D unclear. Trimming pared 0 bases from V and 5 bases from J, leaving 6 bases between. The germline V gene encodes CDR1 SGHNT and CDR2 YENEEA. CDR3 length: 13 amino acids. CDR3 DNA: TGTGCCAGCAGCTTAGATAGGGAAGATACGCAGTATTTT. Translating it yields CASSLDREDTQYF. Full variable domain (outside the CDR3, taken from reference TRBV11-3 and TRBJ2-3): EAGVVQSPRYKIIEKKQPVAFWCNPISGHNTLYWYLQNLGQGPELLIRYENEEAVDDSQLPKDRFSAERLKGVDSTLKIQPAELGDSAVYLCASSLDREDTQYFGPGTRLTVL.

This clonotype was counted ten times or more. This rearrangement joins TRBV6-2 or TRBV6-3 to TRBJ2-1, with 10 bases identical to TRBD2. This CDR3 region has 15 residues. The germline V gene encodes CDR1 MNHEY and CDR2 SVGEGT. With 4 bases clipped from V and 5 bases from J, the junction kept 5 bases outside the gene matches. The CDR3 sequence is CASSFTSGTHNEQFF. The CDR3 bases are TGTGCCAGCAGTTTTACTAGCGGGACCCACAATGAGCAGTTCTTC.

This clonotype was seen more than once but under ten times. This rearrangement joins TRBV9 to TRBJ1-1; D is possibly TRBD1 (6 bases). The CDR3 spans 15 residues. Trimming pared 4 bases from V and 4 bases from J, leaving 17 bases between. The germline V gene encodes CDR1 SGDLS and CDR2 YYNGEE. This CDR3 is CASSSGGRRTTEAFF. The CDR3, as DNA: TGTGCCAGCAGCTCGGGGGGGCGCCGAACCACTGAAGCTTTCTTT.

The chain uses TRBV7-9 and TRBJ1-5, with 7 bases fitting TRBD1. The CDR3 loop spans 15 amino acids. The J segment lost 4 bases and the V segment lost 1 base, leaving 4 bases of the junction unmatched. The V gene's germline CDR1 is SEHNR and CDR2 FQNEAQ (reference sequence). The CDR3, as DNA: TGTGCCAGCAGCTTAGGACAGGGCAGTAATCAGCCCCAGCATTTT. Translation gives CASSLGQGSNQPQHF.